This record looks at one TCR beta chain sequence and its context. Germline V lookup: CDR1 SEHNR, CDR2 FQNEAQ (reference sequence). This CDR3 is built from 16 residues. Losses at the gene ends were 5 bases for V and 5 bases for J; bases not matched to a gene: 6. This specimen comes from a study of blood T cell repertoires in COVID-19. Sequenced by immunoSEQ multiplex PCR; TCRdb stores in-frame clones only, minus some. The sample has hundreds of thousands of clones; around nine tenths are singletons. The sequencing sample was made of peripheral blood. The gene calls are TRBV7-9 and TRBJ2-2, with 12 nucleotides matching TRBD2. The clonotype was recovered from a woman in her seventies with COVID-19, enrolled during active disease. The CDR3, as DNA: TGTGCCAGCAGCCCTCCCGGACTAGCGGGGACCGGGGAGCTGTTTTTT. Translating it yields CASSPPGLAGTGELFF.